The 19 T cell receptor beta chains presented below share a single source sample, sequenced in a study of T cell responses to AZD1222 COVID-19 vaccine. The assay was immunoSEQ multiplex PCR, and TCRdb's table has in-frame clones only and misses some. The top ten hold roughly 3% of the sample, which has about 140,000 clones, approximately 86% seen once. This specimen was peripheral blood, taken on day 0 of AZD1222 vaccination. Every receptor here comes from an adult in good health.

The chain carries TRBV24-1 and TRBJ1-2, with no clear D. The CDR3 is made up of 13 amino acids. The germline V gene encodes CDR1 KGHDR and CDR2 SFDVKD. Deletions cut 4 bases from V and 6 bases from J, with 11 bases between. CDR3 in DNA: TGTGCCACCAGTGAGTCGGGGTTTAATGGCTACACCTTC. Translated: CATSESGFNGYTF.

The V call is TRBV13, the J call TRBJ2-7; 9 bases map to TRBD2. V trimming: 4 bases; J trimming: 0 bases; junction bases outside the gene matches: 4. Germline-derived CDR1 and CDR2 are PRHDT and FYEKMQ (reference sequence). The CDR3 totals 15 residues. CDR3 protein: CASSSLAGDSYEQYF. The CDR3 DNA sequence: TGTGCCAGCAGCTCCTTAGCGGGAGACTCCTACGAGCAGTACTTC.

This clone was counted a single time. This sequence joins TRBV5-4 and TRBJ1-1, with D possibly being TRBD1 (5 bases). Germline CDR1 is SGHNT and CDR2 is YYREEE (reference sequence). This CDR3 region has 17 residues. V was shortened by 6 bases and J by 0 bases, with 21 bases between the two germline ends. In DNA form, the CDR3 reads TGTGCCAGCAAATTTACCCCGGGGACCGCCTTGAACACTGAAGCTTTCTTT. This gives the protein CASKFTPGTALNTEAFF.

This rearrangement joins TRBV6-5 to TRBJ1-3; D is perhaps TRBD1 (6 bases). V was clipped by 4 bases and J by 0 bases, with 13 bases between them. Germline-derived CDR1 and CDR2 are MNHEY and SVGAGI. The CDR3 is 16 amino acids. CDR3 bases: TGTGCCAGCAGTTTGATGGACAGCAGCTCTGGAAACACCATATATTTT. Translated: CASSLMDSSSGNTIYF.

About this clone: At one end the junction does not follow the germline gene, possibly because of a read error. The CDR3 sequence is CASSQDYWGGIIKF. The CDR3 coding sequence is TGTGCCAGCAGCCAAGACTACTGGGGTGGTATAATCAAGTTC. The chain combines TRBV3-1 (or the pseudogene TRBV3-2) with TRBJ2-7; D remains ambiguous. The V gene's germline CDR1 is LGHDT and CDR2 YNNKEL (reference sequence). This CDR3 has 14 amino acids.

The V and J genes are TRBV19 and TRBJ1-6; no firm D call. The V and J ends lost 5 bases and 8 bases respectively, with 13 bases between them. The CDR3 contains 14 residues. The germline V gene encodes CDR1 LNHDA and CDR2 SQIVND (reference sequence). CDR3 sequence reads: CASSPRTWDSPLHF. CDR3 DNA: TGTGCCAGTAGTCCACGGACCTGGGATTCACCCCTCCACTTT.

Remarks on this clone: A read error may account for a junction end that differs from germline. This rearrangement joins TRBV2 to TRBJ2-1; 8 nucleotides match TRBD2. CDR3 size: 11 residues. Germline lookup yields CDR1 SNHLY and CDR2 FYNNEI. The CDR3 DNA reads as TGTGCCAGCAGTCAACCGGGACTAGGGGTCTTC. This codes for CASSQPGLGVF.

CDR3 in DNA: TGTGCCAGCAGCTGGGGCGGGAGGACGTACGAGCAGTACTTC. As protein: CASSWGGRTYEQYF. This rearrangement joins TRBV7-2 to TRBJ2-7; 8 bases are shared with TRBD2. Losses at the gene ends were 4 bases for V and 4 bases for J; bases not matched to a gene: 6. Germline V lookup: CDR1 SGHTA, CDR2 FQGNSA. This CDR3 has 14 amino acids.

The chain employs TRBV7-9 and TRBJ1-6; 11 bases map to TRBD1. The trim removed 5 bases at V and 7 bases at J, leaving 4 bases unmatched. The CDR3 loop spans 15 amino acids. Germline V CDR1 and CDR2: SEHNR, FQNEAQ (reference sequence). As DNA, the CDR3 is TGTGCCAGCAGCCCGGGACAGGGGGTGAATTCACCCCTCCACTTT. Translated, it gives CASSPGQGVNSPLHF. The variable domain in full, with the rest retrieved from reference TRBV7-9 and TRBJ1-6, is DTGVSQNPRHKITKRGQNVTFRCDPISEHNRLYWYRQTLGQGPEFLTYFQNEAQLEKSRLLSDRFSAERPKGSFSTLEIQRTEQGDSAMYLCASSPGQGVNSPLHFGNGTRLTVT.

The chain links TRBV24-1 to TRBJ2-5; D not certain. CDR1 is KGHDR and CDR2 is SFDVKD in the germline V gene. CDR3 length: 12 amino acids. Between the trimmed V and J ends, which lost 5 bases and 5 bases, there was a span of 8 bases. As DNA, the CDR3 is TGTGCCACCAGTGGAGGTTCGGAGACCCAGTACTTC. This codes for CATSGGSETQYF.

The chain has TRBV7-6 and TRBJ2-7; TRBD2 aligns across 9 bases. The CDR3 has 15 residues. CDR1 is SGHVS, CDR2 FNYEAQ, per germline. Germline trimming cut 2 bases from V and 2 bases from J; bases unmatched to any gene: 4. The chain's CDR3 is CASSLRLAEAYEQYF. DNA of the CDR3: TGTGCCAGCAGCTTACGACTAGCGGAAGCCTACGAGCAGTACTTC.

The V and J genes are TRBV6-1 and TRBJ1-2; D remains unclear. The CDR3 spans 11 residues. The ends were cut back, 1 base at V and 13 bases at J, with 10 bases in the middle. CDR1 and CDR2 from the germline V gene are MNHNS and SASEGT. The CDR3 DNA reads as TGTGCCAGCAGTGAAGAAAGGGTCCGCACCTTC. It yields the protein CASSEERVRTF.

This clone occurred once. This chain connects TRBV25-1 to TRBJ1-2, with no clear D. Germline lookup yields CDR1 MGHDK and CDR2 SYGVNS. V lost 4 bases to trimming and J lost 8 bases, with 17 bases between them. The CDR3 totals 14 residues. This CDR3 is CASSAISGRHGYTF. Written as DNA, the CDR3 is TGTGCCAGCAGTGCCATCTCCGGGAGGCACGGCTACACCTTC.

The chain joins TRBV7-2 to TRBJ1-3; D not certain. The CDR3 has 13 amino acids. The ends were cut back, 0 bases at V and 8 bases at J, with 8 bases in the middle. CDR1 SGHTA and CDR2 FQGNSA come from the germline V gene. CDR3 in amino acids: CASSLAHWYTIYF. The CDR3 coding sequence is TGTGCCAGCAGCTTAGCGCACTGGTACACCATATATTTT.

This rearrangement joins TRBV7-2 to TRBJ1-6; 8 nucleotides line up with TRBD1. CDR3 length: 16 amino acids. V lost 4 bases, J lost 13 bases, and 15 bases stayed unmatched. Per the germline V gene, CDR1 is SGHTA and CDR2 is FQGNSA. The CDR3 reads CASSSVSGQGGSPLHF. The CDR3 DNA sequence: TGTGCCAGCAGCTCCGTTAGTGGACAGGGTGGATCGCCCCTCCACTTT.

The chain has TRBV7-2 and TRBJ2-7, with D unclear. Germline lookup yields CDR1 SGHTA and CDR2 FQGNSA. The CDR3 extends over 12 amino acids. Trimming shortened V by 5 bases and J by 4 bases, and 9 bases separated the two germline ends. CDR3 in DNA: TGTGCCAGCAGCACAAAAGAATACGAGCAGTACTTC. It yields the protein CASSTKEYEQYF.

The V gene is TRBV28, the J gene TRBJ2-1; D call uncertain. There are 13 residues in the CDR3. Germline V gene lookup returns CDR1 MDHEN and CDR2 SYDVKM. V was clipped by 2 bases and J by 9 bases, with 11 bases between them. The DNA of the CDR3 is TGTGCCAGCAGTTTACGTCCCGGTAGTGAGCAGTTCTTC. This translates into CASSLRPGSEQFF.

The CDR3 loop reads CASSLDLDYNEQFF. CDR3 DNA: TGTGCCAGCAGCTTAGACCTAGATTACAATGAGCAGTTCTTC. The chain uses TRBV7-9 and TRBJ2-1; D not resolved. The CDR3 length is 14 residues. Germline V CDR1 and CDR2: SEHNR, FQNEAQ (reference sequence). V lost 1 base, J lost 4 bases, and 8 bases lay in between.

J is TRBJ2-7 and V is TRBV7-2, with D possibly matching TRBD1 (5 bases). The CDR3 covers 13 residues. V shed 5 bases and J shed 5 bases, with 13 bases lying between them. Germline V gene lookup returns CDR1 SGHTA and CDR2 FQGNSA. The CDR3 reads CASSTRTIHEQYF. The CDR3 coding sequence is TGTGCCAGCAGCACAAGGACAATCCACGAGCAGTACTTC.